Below, 21 T cell receptor beta chains from the same sample are listed, as sequenced in a study of blood T cell repertoires in COVID-19. The protocol was immunoSEQ multiplex PCR, while the TCRdb copy is restricted to in-frame clones and leaves out a portion. The table shows some 130,000 clones, with about 76% occurring only once. The sequencing input was peripheral blood. The receptor source for this set is an elderly man with acute or convalescent COVID-19.

This chain links TRBV3-1 (or the pseudogene TRBV3-2) with TRBJ1-1, with unresolved D. V shed 1 base and J shed 4 bases, with 10 bases lying between them. From germline, CDR1 is LGHDT and CDR2 YNNKEL (reference sequence). The CDR3 extends over 14 amino acids. The CDR3 bases are TGTGCCAGCAGCCAAGTTGGCTCTGCCACTGAAGCTTTCTTT. This gives the protein CASSQVGSATEAFF.

This clone has only a few counts. J is TRBJ2-7 and V is TRBV5-1; maybe TRBD1 (6 bases). V dropped 0 bases and J dropped 3 bases, with 13 bases sitting between them. The CDR3 spans 15 residues. Germline CDR1 SGHRS, CDR2 YFSETQ. Here the CDR3 DNA reads TGCGCCAGCAGCTTGGGTCAGGGGAAGTACTACGAGCAGTACTTC. Its protein product is CASSLGQGKYYEQYF.

The J gene is TRBJ2-6, the V gene TRBV10-1, with TRBD1 identical over 8 bases. The CDR3 runs to 19 residues. The junction had 12 bases not matched to a gene; V was cut back by 3 bases and J by 2 bases. CDR1 and CDR2 (germline): WNHNN, SYGVQD (reference sequence). The CDR3 DNA sequence: TGCGCCAGCAGTGACCTTCGGGGCAGGGGGCGAGCTGGGGCCAACGTCCTGACTTTC. This codes for CASSDLRGRGRAGANVLTF.

The chain links TRBV19 to TRBJ2-5; 9 bases are a match to TRBD1. Germline CDR1 reads LNHDA; CDR2 reads SQIVND (reference sequence). Unmatched junction bases numbered 4, after V lost 4 bases and J lost 4 bases. This CDR3 spans 14 amino acids. CDR3 in amino acids: CASSTGQGGETQYF. DNA for the CDR3: TGTGCCAGTAGTACGGGACAGGGTGGAGAGACCCAGTACTTC.

The CDR3 is CASSWGGNQPQHF. The DNA of the CDR3 is TGTGCCAGCAGTTGGGGGGGCAATCAGCCCCAGCATTTT. V usage is TRBV6-5 and J usage is TRBJ1-5; TRBD1 is a possible D gene (5 bases). The CDR3 has 13 amino acids. In germline, CDR1 is MNHEY, CDR2 SVGAGI. The V end was cut by 4 bases, the J end by 2 bases, with 6 bases between.

The rearrangement uses TRBV12-3 or TRBV12-4 and TRBJ2-1, with D possibly matching TRBD2 (6 bases). V was trimmed by 4 bases and J by 8 bases, leaving 12 bases between them. The CDR3 contains 13 residues. Here the CDR3 DNA reads TGTGCCAGCAGTTCGAGGAGGGCCCATGAGCAGTTCTTC. Translated: CASSSRRAHEQFF.

The chain couples TRBV7-2 to TRBJ2-7, with a possible D match to TRBD2 (6 bases). This CDR3 comprises 15 residues. V lost 0 bases to trimming and J lost 2 bases, with 11 bases between them. The germline CDR1 and CDR2 sequences are SGHTA and FQGNSA. The CDR3 nucleotides are TGTGCCAGCAGCTTAGCCCCCGGCGGGGCCTACGAGCAGTACTTC. Protein product: CASSLAPGGAYEQYF.

This chain links TRBV7-9 with TRBJ1-3, with D unresolved. This CDR3 is built from 14 residues. In germline, CDR1 is SEHNR, CDR2 FQNEAQ (reference sequence). The V end lost 5 bases, the J end lost 4 bases, and 12 bases lay between the germline ends. The CDR3 DNA reads as TGTGCCAGCAGCCCACACATACAGGGAAACACCATATATTTT. Its protein product is CASSPHIQGNTIYF.

This chain joins TRBV27 and TRBJ2-7; possible D gene TRBD2, 7 bases. V was clipped by 0 bases and J by 6 bases, with 15 bases between them. Germline V CDR1 and CDR2: MNHEY, SMNVEV (reference sequence). The CDR3 has 15 residues. The CDR3 nucleotides read TGTGCCAGCAGTTTATCGGGAGGGGGGTTGGGCGAGCAGTACTTC. This sequence encodes CASSLSGGGLGEQYF.

The chain couples TRBV4-1 to TRBJ1-5; TRBD1 is a possible D gene (6 bases). Germline V gene sequence: CDR1 MGHRA, CDR2 YSYEKL. V was shortened by 3 bases and J by 4 bases, with 19 bases between the two germline ends. The CDR3 is 17 amino acids. The CDR3 DNA is TGCGCCAGCAGCCAGGGTGGGCCCGGGACACAAAATCAGCCCCAGCATTTT. It specifies CASSQGGPGTQNQPQHF.

The chain recombines TRBV15 with TRBJ2-7; no clear D. Deletions cut 0 bases from V and 6 bases from J, with 18 bases between. Germline V gene sequence: CDR1 LNHNV, CDR2 YYDKDF (reference sequence). The CDR3 has 16 residues. The CDR3 loop is CATSRDYNGSPGEQYF. The CDR3 nucleotides are TGTGCCACCAGCAGAGATTACAACGGCAGCCCAGGCGAGCAGTACTTC.

The V and J genes are TRBV28 and TRBJ2-3; TRBD2 matches at 9 bases. V dropped 0 bases and J dropped 4; count of bases not matched to a gene: 11. The CDR3 contains 18 residues. CDR1 is MDHEN, CDR2 SYDVKM, per germline. The CDR3 bases are TGTGCCAGCAGTTTATGGGGTAGCGGGGGCACGACCCCAGATACGCAGTATTTT. Protein: CASSLWGSGGTTPDTQYF. Looking up the rest from reference TRBV28 and TRBJ2-3 gives the full variable domain: DVKVTQSSRYLVKRTGEKVFLECVQDMDHENMFWYRQDPGLGLRLIYFSYDVKMKEKGDIPEGYSVSREKKERFSLILESASTNQTSMYLCASSLWGSGGTTPDTQYFGPGTRLTVL.

The rearrangement links TRBV3-1 (or the pseudogene TRBV3-2) to TRBJ2-1, with 8 positions matching TRBD1. CDR3 length: 16 residues. CDR1 LGHDT and CDR2 YNNKEL come from the germline V gene (reference sequence). With V trimmed by 4 bases and J by 4 bases, 9 bases remained unmatched. Here the CDR3 DNA reads TGTGCCAGCAGCCCAGGACAGGGTTCGGTATACAATGAGCAGTTCTTC. This sequence encodes CASSPGQGSVYNEQFF.

This sequence joins TRBV5-1 and TRBJ1-4; D unclear. The V end was cut by 1 base, the J end by 14 bases, with 15 bases between. CDR3 length: 13 amino acids. Germline CDR1 reads SGHRS; CDR2 reads YFSETQ. The CDR3 DNA follows: TGCGCCAGCAGCTTGTCACCTCGCGGGTATCTGTTTTTT. Translating it yields CASSLSPRGYLFF.

CDR3 in amino acids: CASAVTGSGHQPQHF. Written as DNA, the CDR3 is TGTGCCAGCGCGGTGACAGGGAGCGGGCATCAGCCCCAGCATTTT. V is TRBV28 and J is TRBJ1-5, with 7 nucleotides matching TRBD1. Losses at the gene ends were 8 bases for V and 5 bases for J; bases not matched to a gene: 12. CDR1 and CDR2 from the germline V gene are MDHEN and SYDVKM. The CDR3 spans 15 residues.

This chain connects TRBV11-2 to TRBJ2-3, with 8 bases matching TRBD2. V trimming: 3 bases; J trimming: 6 bases; junction bases outside the gene matches: 5. The CDR3 runs to 14 residues. Germline V gene data show CDR1 as SGHAT and CDR2 as FQNNGV. In DNA form, the CDR3 reads TGTGCCAGCAGCTTCGGGGGGGCCGTTGATACGCAGTATTTT. This gives the protein CASSFGGAVDTQYF.

The chain carries TRBV28 and TRBJ2-5, with 7 bases that match TRBD2. Unmatched junction bases numbered 1, after V lost 3 bases and J lost 3 bases. This CDR3 contains 13 residues. Per the germline V gene, CDR1 is MDHEN and CDR2 is SYDVKM. This CDR3 is CASSLGGKETQYF. Here the CDR3 DNA reads TGTGCCAGCAGTTTGGGGGGGAAAGAGACCCAGTACTTC.

V gene TRBV7-2 combines with J gene TRBJ1-2; 7 nucleotides line up with TRBD1. The CDR3 is made up of 15 amino acids. With V trimmed by 2 bases and J by 8 bases, 11 bases remained unmatched. Germline V gene data show CDR1 as SGHTA and CDR2 as FQGNSA. Here the CDR3 reads CASSLFGQEGSGYTF. CDR3 coding DNA: TGTGCCAGCAGCTTATTCGGACAGGAAGGCAGCGGCTACACCTTC.

The rearrangement uses TRBV6-5 and TRBJ1-4; D gene uncertain. The CDR3 is made up of 15 amino acids. The V gene lost 0 bases and the J gene lost 5 bases, with 10 bases spanning the gap. From germline, CDR1 is MNHEY and CDR2 SVGAGI. The CDR3 reads CASSYSTSRNEKLFF. The CDR3 bases are TGTGCCAGCAGTTACTCCACCTCTAGGAATGAAAAACTGTTTTTT.

The chain uses TRBV4-1 and TRBJ2-5, with TRBD2 matching 10 bases. The CDR3 has 19 residues. V was pared by 4 bases and J by 0 bases, with 14 bases of the junction left unmatched. CDR1 and CDR2 from the germline V gene are MGHRA and YSYEKL. The CDR3 sequence is CASSPTGIAGGIYQETQYF. CDR3 coding DNA: TGCGCCAGCAGCCCCACCGGGATAGCGGGGGGTATCTACCAAGAGACCCAGTACTTC.

The CDR3 is CASSVGTSGGLEQYF. DNA of the CDR3: TGTGCCAGCAGCGTAGGGACTAGCGGGGGGCTCGAGCAGTACTTC. V and J are TRBV7-8 and TRBJ2-7; the match to TRBD2 covers 15 bases. Germline CDR1 reads SGHVS; CDR2 reads FQNEAQ. CDR3 length: 15 amino acids. V shed 5 bases, J shed 6 bases, and the junction held 5 bases outside the gene matches.